The 14 T cell receptor beta chains reported below all come from one sample, sequenced in a study of long-term antiretroviral therapy in people with HIV. Version v3.0 of the immunoSEQ assay was performed at survey level. Some clones are missing from TCRdb's copy, which holds only in-frame ones; the method was immunoSEQ multiplex PCR. The sample has about 20,000 clones, roughly 84% seen once. The starting material was unsorted PBMCs, obtained 2.3 to 2.5 years after starting antiretroviral therapy. The receptor set was obtained from a man aged 35 to 55 with HIV.

This clone was seen only a few times. This chain connects TRBV7-3 to TRBJ2-2; D not certain. The CDR3 extends over 13 amino acids. Trimming removed 1 base from V and 4 bases from J, with 4 bases in between. The germline gives CDR1 SGHTA, CDR2 FQGTGA. In nucleotides, the CDR3 is TGTGCCAGCAGCTTAATACCCACCGGGGAGCTGTTTTTT. Its translation is CASSLIPTGELFF.

V gene TRBV28 combines with J gene TRBJ1-4; possible D gene TRBD1, 5 bases. CDR1 MDHEN and CDR2 SYDVKM come from the germline V gene. V was shortened by 4 bases and J by 0 bases, with 6 bases between the two germline ends. CDR3 length equals 14 residues. The DNA of the CDR3 is TGTGCCAGCAGTTGGGGCGCAACTAATGAAAAACTGTTTTTT. Its protein product is CASSWGATNEKLFF.

The chain uses TRBV5-6 and TRBJ2-1, with D hard to call. From germline, CDR1 is SGHDT and CDR2 YYEEEE. V lost 6 bases and J 10 bases, leaving 26 bases between the germline ends. This CDR3 has 16 residues. The CDR3 region is CASTSPRVKLKEEQFF. CDR3 nucleotides: TGTGCCAGCACCTCCCCCCGGGTAAAGCTAAAAGAAGAGCAGTTCTTC.

The chain uses TRBV5-4 and TRBJ1-3; D perhaps matches TRBD1 (5 bases). V was cut by 4 bases and J by 0 bases, with 11 bases left in between. Per the germline V gene, CDR1 is SGHNT and CDR2 is YYREEE (reference sequence). The CDR3 spans 15 residues. CDR3 loop: CASSPRGVSGNTIYF. CDR3 sequence (DNA): TGTGCCAGCAGCCCGCGGGGGGTCTCTGGAAACACCATATATTTT.

The chain links TRBV6-5 to TRBJ2-5, with 7 bases fitting TRBD1. V gave up 2 bases and J gave up 2 bases; unmatched junction bases: 2. The CDR3 extends over 14 amino acids. Germline assignment: CDR1 MNHEY and CDR2 SVGAGI. This CDR3 is CASSYQDRQETQYF. CDR3 in DNA: TGTGCCAGCAGTTACCAGGACAGGCAAGAGACCCAGTACTTC.

This clone has more than one count but fewer than ten. The chain has TRBV27 and TRBJ2-7; the D is unclear. The germline gives CDR1 MNHEY, CDR2 SMNVEV (reference sequence). This CDR3 has 16 amino acids. The V and J ends lost 5 bases and 4 bases respectively, with 21 bases between them. As DNA, the CDR3 is TGTGCCAGCAGTACCCCCAGAGCAGGAGATGTGTACGAGCAGTACTTC. It specifies CASSTPRAGDVYEQYF.

As for this clone: A junction end diverges from the germline sequence, so it may reflect a read error. The chain is built from TRBV7-7 and TRBJ2-3; D might be TRBD2 (5 bases). Germline CDR1 reads SSHAT; CDR2 reads FNYEAQ (reference sequence). This CDR3 is 12 amino acids long. The CDR3 spells CASSSGTDTQYF. The CDR3 DNA sequence: TGTGCTAGCAGCTCGGGGACAGATACGCAGTATTTT.

The chain links TRBV5-4 to TRBJ1-1; D is undetermined. Trimming took off 4 bases at V and 0 bases at J, with 16 bases between the two ends. The CDR3 is 16 amino acids. Per the germline V gene, CDR1 is SGHNT and CDR2 is YYREEE (reference sequence). This CDR3 reads CASSAGGSIMNTEAFF. As DNA, the CDR3 is TGTGCCAGCAGCGCTGGAGGGAGTATCATGAACACTGAAGCTTTCTTT. The full variable domain, its missing parts supplied by reference TRBV5-4 and TRBJ1-1, is ETGVTQSPTHLIKTRGQQVTLRCSSQSGHNTVSWYQQALGQGPQFIFQYYREEENGRGNFPPRFSGLQFPNYSSELNVNALELDDSALYLCASSAGGSIMNTEAFFGQGTRLTVV.

The CDR3 nucleotides are TGTGCCAGCAGCGTACACAGGGGGTTGAGGTACGAGCAGTACTTC. Translated, it gives CASSVHRGLRYEQYF. This chain links TRBV9 with TRBJ2-7, with 8 bases that match TRBD1. The germline V gene has CDR1 SGDLS and CDR2 YYNGEE. The CDR3 consists of 15 residues. The ends lost 1 base at V and 4 bases at J; junction bases unmatched: 7.

The V gene is TRBV19, the J gene TRBJ2-7, with D perhaps given as TRBD1 or TRBD2 (5 bases each). Trimming took 5 bases from V and 3 from J, leaving 11 bases between them. Germline V gene lookup returns CDR1 LNHDA and CDR2 SQIVND (reference sequence). CDR3 size: 13 residues. The CDR3 here is CASSGGPFYEQYF. The CDR3, as DNA: TGTGCCAGTAGTGGGGGACCGTTCTACGAGCAGTACTTC.

The chain has TRBV9 and TRBJ2-7; 10 bases line up with TRBD1. Germline loops: CDR1 SGDLS, CDR2 YYNGEE. The CDR3 totals 16 residues. Losses at the gene ends were 0 bases for V and 3 bases for J; bases not matched to a gene: 6. The CDR3 spells CASSVDTGTGVYEQYF. The CDR3, as DNA: TGTGCCAGCAGCGTAGATACCGGGACAGGGGTCTACGAGCAGTACTTC. The full variable domain, rest sourced from reference TRBV9 and TRBJ2-7, is DSGVTQTPKHLITATGQRVTLRCSPRSGDLSVYWYQQSLDQGLQFLIQYYNGEERAKGNILERFSAQQFPDLHSELNLSSLELGDSALYFCASSVDTGTGVYEQYFGPGTRLTVT.

The V and J genes are TRBV10-3 and TRBJ1-5; no reliable D call. CDR1 and CDR2 (germline): ENHRY, SYGVKD. CDR3 length equals 14 residues. V was cut by 10 bases and J by 6 bases, with 19 bases left in between. The CDR3 region has the DNA TGTGCCACGCACTATGGGATCGGAGGTCAGCCCCAGCATTTT. The encoded protein is CATHYGIGGQPQHF.

The chain has TRBV28 and TRBJ1-1; D unresolved. V lost 6 bases, J lost 6 bases, and 11 bases lay in between. The CDR3 length is 12 residues. From germline, CDR1 is MDHEN and CDR2 SYDVKM. In nucleotides, the CDR3 is TGTGCCAGCAGGGGATTGAAAGCTGAAGCTTTCTTT. Translated: CASRGLKAEAFF.

The chain is built from TRBV5-4 and TRBJ2-6; D call uncertain. Germline V gene data show CDR1 as SGHNT and CDR2 as YYREEE (reference sequence). Trimming took off 4 bases at V and 0 bases at J, with 14 bases between the two ends. The CDR3 spans 17 residues. The CDR3 sequence is CASSAINTFSGANVLTF. CDR3 DNA sequence: TGTGCCAGCAGCGCGATTAACACCTTCTCTGGGGCCAACGTCCTGACTTTC.